A selection of T cell receptor beta chains follows, all from one sample in a study of technical replicates of blood from a few donors. Sequenced by immunoSEQ multiplex PCR; TCRdb stores in-frame clones only, minus some. Among tens of thousands of clones listed, about nine tenths were seen once. Sequenced sample: T cells isolated from PBMCs. The source of these receptors is a human donor in good health. Some clones in this sample may be carry-over from other donors' samples. Each CDR3 is given with its conserved first and last residue. The order of the fields is clone size, V gene, D gene, J gene, CDR3 DNA, CDR3 protein. A D gene is named only where the DNA matches it firmly. The listing skips clone size in some rows; elsewhere it reads once, few, many or a size class.

.	TRBV9	TRBD1	TRBJ1-1	TGTGCCAGCAGCGAAACAGGGGCCTGGAACACTGAAGCTTTCTTT	CASSETGAWNTEAFF
.	TRBV11-2	TRBD2	TRBJ2-1	TGTGCCAGCAGCCTGGGAGGGAGTGGAAATGAGCAGTTCTTC	CASSLGGSGNEQFF
.	TRBV30	.	TRBJ1-5	TGTGCCTGCGGCAATCAGCCCCAGCATTTT	CACGNQPQHF
.	TRBV9	TRBD2	TRBJ2-3	TGTGCCAGCAGCGTATACCTCGCGGGAGGCTACACAGATACGCAGTATTTT	CASSVYLAGGYTDTQYF
.	TRBV19	.	TRBJ2-1	TGTGCCAGTAGTATCGGGGGATGGATTAGCAATGAGCAGTTCTTC	CASSIGGWISNEQFF
.	TRBV6-5	.	TRBJ2-7	TGTGCCAGCAGTTTTCCGGGGACATCTGGCTACGAGCAGTACTTC	CASSFPGTSGYEQYF
.	TRBV21-1	.	TRBJ2-7	TGTGCCAGCAGCATTTTCCAGGGCCCCTACGAGCAGTACTTC	CASSIFQGPYEQYF
once	TRBV7-9	TRBD1	TRBJ1-1	TGTGCCAGCAATCAGGGGGCTTGGAACACTGAAGCTTTCTTT	CASNQGAWNTEAFF
.	TRBV30	.	TRBJ2-7	TGTGCCTGGAGTGCTAAGGGGCTGGAAGAGCAGTACTTC	CAWSAKGLEEQYF
.	TRBV4-2	.	TRBJ2-7	TGTGCCAGCAGTCTAGATTCCTCGACCTACGAGCAGTACTTC	CASSLDSSTYEQYF
.	TRBV5-1	TRBD1	TRBJ1-5	TGCGCCAGCAGCGTGACAGGGGGAAGACAGCCCCAGCATTTT	CASSVTGGRQPQHF
.	TRBV7-8	TRBD2	TRBJ2-7	TGTGCCAGCAGCTTGAGACTAGCGGGAAGCTCCCTAACCTACGAGCAGTACTTC	CASSLRLAGSSLTYEQYF
.	TRBV5-4	.	TRBJ1-1	TGTGCCAGCAGCTTGACCCCGACGGGTCTTCAAGCTTTCTTT	CASSLTPTGLQAFF
.	TRBV19	.	TRBJ1-5	TGTGCCAGTAGTATAGGGACAGCTAGCAATCAGCCCCAGCATTTT	CASSIGTASNQPQHF
once	TRBV27	.	TRBJ2-7	TGTGCCAGCAGTCCCCCGGGGTCGGTATACGAGCAGTACTTC	CASSPPGSVYEQYF
.	TRBV6-5	.	TRBJ1-3	TGTGCCAGCAGTTACTACATCGGGGTTGGAAACACCATATATTTT	CASSYYIGVGNTIYF
.	TRBV2	TRBD1	TRBJ1-4	TGTGCCAGCAGTGCTCGGGGACAGGGCGGTAATGAAAAACTGTTTTTT	CASSARGQGGNEKLFF
.	TRBV11-2	.	TRBJ2-7	TGTGCCAGCAGCTTAGGGGGACTCCCCTCCTACGAGCAGTACTTC	CASSLGGLPSYEQYF
.	TRBV6-1	.	TRBJ2-7	TGTGCCAGCACGGTCCATATAACCTACGAGCAGTACTTC	CASTVHITYEQYF
.	TRBV7-9	.	TRBJ1-4	TGTGCCATCTCGGGGGTTAGGGAGATAAATGAAAAACTGTTTTTT	CAISGVREINEKLFF
.	TRBV19	.	TRBJ2-7	TGTGCCACTTCCCCCAGTGCAGGCGAGCAGTACTTC	CATSPSAGEQYF
.	TRBV7-2	.	TRBJ1-5	TGTGCCAGCAGCTTATTAGGGACAAATAGCAATCAGCCCCAGCATTTT	CASSLLGTNSNQPQHF
.	TRBV6-6	TRBD1	TRBJ1-5	TGTGCCAGCAGTGACAGGGTCGGGTTGGGACAGCCCCAGCATTTT	CASSDRVGLGQPQHF
few	TRBV5-6	TRBD1	TRBJ1-1	TGTGCCAGCAGCAGGACAGGGGAAGCTTTCTTT	CASSRTGEAFF
.	TRBV27	TRBD2	TRBJ2-6	TGTGCCAGCAGTTTAGTAGCGGGAGCGGCCCTGGGTTCTGGGGCCAACGTCCTGACTTTC	CASSLVAGAALGSGANVLTF
.	TRBV7-8	.	TRBJ1-2	TGTGCCAGCAGACCCGCTGGGGGCAGCTATGGCTACACCTTC	CASRPAGGSYGYTF
few	TRBV30	TRBD1	TRBJ1-5	TGTGCCTGGAGCGGACAGGGCCGTCAGCCCCAGCATTTT	CAWSGQGRQPQHF
.	TRBV4-3	.	TRBJ2-5	TGCGCCAGCAGCCAAGGAATAACGGGACTCCAAGAGACCCAGTACTTC	CASSQGITGLQETQYF
.	TRBV15	TRBD1	TRBJ2-6	TGTGCCACCAGCAGAGAGGGGGGACAGGACACTCCTTATCTCGGGGCCAACGTCCTGACTTTC	CATSREGGQDTPYLGANVLTF
.	TRBV7-9	TRBD2	TRBJ2-2	TGTGCCAGCAGTCCCGAGGGGCTAGCGGACACCGGGGAGCTGTTTTTT	CASSPEGLADTGELFF
.	TRBV6-5	.	TRBJ1-2	TGTGCCAGCAGTTACTCAGAGATGAACTATGGCTACACCTTC	CASSYSEMNYGYTF
.	TRBV29-1	TRBD1	TRBJ2-7	TGCAGCTCTACCTTTGGGGACAGGGTGCACGAGCAGTACTTC	CSSTFGDRVHEQYF
.	TRBV14	TRBD2	TRBJ2-2	TGTGCCAGCAGCCAAGTAGCGGGAACCGGGGAGCTGTTTTTT	CASSQVAGTGELFF
few	TRBV28	.	TRBJ2-2	TGTGCCAGCAGTTTTACTGGGGAGGACACCGGGGAGCTGTTTTTT	CASSFTGEDTGELFF
.	TRBV19	TRBD1	TRBJ2-1	TGTGCCAGCAAATTGGGACAGACTAAGTACAATGAGCAGTTCTTC	CASKLGQTKYNEQFF
.	TRBV30	.	TRBJ1-2	TGTGCCTGGAGTGTAACAGGGAACGGATACACCTTC	CAWSVTGNGYTF